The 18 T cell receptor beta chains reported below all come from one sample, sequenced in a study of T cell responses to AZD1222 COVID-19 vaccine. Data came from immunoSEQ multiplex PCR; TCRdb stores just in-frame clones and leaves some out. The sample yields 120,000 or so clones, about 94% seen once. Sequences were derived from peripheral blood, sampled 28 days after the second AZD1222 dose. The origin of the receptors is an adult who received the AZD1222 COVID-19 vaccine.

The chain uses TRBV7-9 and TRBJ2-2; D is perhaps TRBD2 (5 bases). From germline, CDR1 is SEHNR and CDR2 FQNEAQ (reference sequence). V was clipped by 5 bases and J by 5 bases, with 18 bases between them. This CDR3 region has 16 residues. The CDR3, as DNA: TGTGCCAGCAGCGAGGTGTGGACTTCTACGACCGGGGAGCTGTTTTTT. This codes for CASSEVWTSTTGELFF.

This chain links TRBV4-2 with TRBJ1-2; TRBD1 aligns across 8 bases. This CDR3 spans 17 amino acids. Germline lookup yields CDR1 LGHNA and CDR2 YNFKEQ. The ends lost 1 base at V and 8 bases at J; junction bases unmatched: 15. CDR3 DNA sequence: TGTGCCAGCAGCCAAGGAGGGACAGGAGGGCTCCTTATGGGCTACACCTTC. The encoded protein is CASSQGGTGGLLMGYTF.

For the CDR3, the DNA is TGTGCCAGTAGTATAACAGGGTTGCGGGGCTACACCTTC. It specifies CASSITGLRGYTF. This chain connects TRBV19 to TRBJ1-2; D possibly corresponds to TRBD1 (6 bases). Trimming left V 2 bases short and J 8 bases short, with 12 bases between. The CDR3 consists of 13 residues. Germline CDR1 LNHDA, CDR2 SQIVND (reference sequence).

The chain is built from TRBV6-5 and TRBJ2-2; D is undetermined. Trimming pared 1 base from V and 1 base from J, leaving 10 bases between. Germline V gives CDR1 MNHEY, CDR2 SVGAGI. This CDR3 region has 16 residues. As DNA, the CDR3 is TGTGCCAGCAGTTACTGGGCAGTCGAGAACACCGGGGAGCTGTTTTTT. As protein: CASSYWAVENTGELFF.

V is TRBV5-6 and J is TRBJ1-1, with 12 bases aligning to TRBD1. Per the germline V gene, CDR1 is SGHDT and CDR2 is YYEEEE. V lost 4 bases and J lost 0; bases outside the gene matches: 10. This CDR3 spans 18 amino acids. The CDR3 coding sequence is TGTGCCAGCAGCGCAGAAGGGACAGGGGGCGAACTGAACACTGAAGCTTTCTTT. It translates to CASSAEGTGGELNTEAFF.

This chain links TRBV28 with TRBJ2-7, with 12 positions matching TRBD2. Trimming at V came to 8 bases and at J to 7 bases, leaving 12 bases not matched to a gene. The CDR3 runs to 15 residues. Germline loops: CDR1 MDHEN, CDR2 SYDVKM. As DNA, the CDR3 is TGTGCCAGCCCACCCTCACTAGCGGGAGGAACTGAGCAGTACTTC. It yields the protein CASPPSLAGGTEQYF. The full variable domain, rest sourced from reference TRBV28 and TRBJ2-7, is DVKVTQSSRYLVKRTGEKVFLECVQDMDHENMFWYRQDPGLGLRLIYFSYDVKMKEKGDIPEGYSVSREKKERFSLILESASTNQTSMYLCASPPSLAGGTEQYFGPGTRLTVT.

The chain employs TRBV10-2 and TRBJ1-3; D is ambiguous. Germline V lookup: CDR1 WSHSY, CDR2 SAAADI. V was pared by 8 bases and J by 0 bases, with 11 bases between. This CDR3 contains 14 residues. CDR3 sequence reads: CASGGINSGNTIYF. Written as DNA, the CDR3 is TGCGCCAGCGGTGGGATTAACTCTGGAAACACCATATATTTT.

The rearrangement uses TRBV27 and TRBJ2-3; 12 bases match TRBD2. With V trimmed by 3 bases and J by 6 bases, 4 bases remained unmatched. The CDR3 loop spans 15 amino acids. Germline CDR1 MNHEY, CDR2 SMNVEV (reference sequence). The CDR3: CASSFRTSGMDTQYF. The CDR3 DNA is TGTGCCAGCAGTTTTCGGACTAGCGGGATGGATACGCAGTATTTT.

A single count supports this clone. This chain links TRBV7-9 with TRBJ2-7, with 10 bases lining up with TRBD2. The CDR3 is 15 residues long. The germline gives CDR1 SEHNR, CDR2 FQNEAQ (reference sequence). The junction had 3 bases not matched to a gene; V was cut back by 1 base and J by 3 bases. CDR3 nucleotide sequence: TGTGCCAGCAGCTTAGGACCTAGCGGGAGCTACGAGCAGTACTTC. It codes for CASSLGPSGSYEQYF.

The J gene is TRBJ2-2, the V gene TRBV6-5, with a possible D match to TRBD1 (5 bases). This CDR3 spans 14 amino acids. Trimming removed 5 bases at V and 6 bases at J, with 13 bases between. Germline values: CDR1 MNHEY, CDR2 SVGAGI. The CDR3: CASSRKGVAGELFF. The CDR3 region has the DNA TGTGCCAGCAGTCGAAAAGGGGTTGCCGGGGAGCTGTTTTTT.

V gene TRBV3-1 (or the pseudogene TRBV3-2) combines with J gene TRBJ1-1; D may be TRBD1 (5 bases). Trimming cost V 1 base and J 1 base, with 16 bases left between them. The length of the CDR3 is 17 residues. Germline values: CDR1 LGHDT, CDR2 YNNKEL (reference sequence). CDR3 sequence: CASSQVGVRGRNTEAFF. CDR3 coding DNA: TGTGCCAGCAGCCAAGTAGGGGTTCGTGGGAGGAACACTGAAGCTTTCTTT.

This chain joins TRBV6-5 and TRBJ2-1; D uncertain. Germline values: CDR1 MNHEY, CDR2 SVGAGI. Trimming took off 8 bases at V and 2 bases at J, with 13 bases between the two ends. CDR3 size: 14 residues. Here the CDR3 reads CASAQGATYNEQFF. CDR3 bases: TGTGCCAGCGCACAAGGAGCCACCTACAATGAGCAGTTCTTC.

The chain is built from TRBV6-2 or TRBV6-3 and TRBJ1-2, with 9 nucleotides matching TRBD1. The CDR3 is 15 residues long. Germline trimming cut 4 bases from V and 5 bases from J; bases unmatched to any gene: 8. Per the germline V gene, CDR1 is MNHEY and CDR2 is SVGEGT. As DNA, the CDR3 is TGTGCCAGCAGTTGGCCGGGACAGGGCAATTATGGCTACACCTTC. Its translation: CASSWPGQGNYGYTF.

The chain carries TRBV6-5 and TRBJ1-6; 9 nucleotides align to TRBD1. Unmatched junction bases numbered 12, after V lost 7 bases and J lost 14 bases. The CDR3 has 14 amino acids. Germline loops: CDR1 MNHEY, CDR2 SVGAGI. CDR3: CASNKGTGPSALHF. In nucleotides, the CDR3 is TGTGCCAGCAATAAGGGGACAGGGCCTTCGGCCCTCCACTTT.

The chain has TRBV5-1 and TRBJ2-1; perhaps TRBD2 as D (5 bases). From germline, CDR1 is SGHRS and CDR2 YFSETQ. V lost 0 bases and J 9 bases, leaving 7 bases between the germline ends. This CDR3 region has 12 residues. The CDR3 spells CASSLVGGEQFF. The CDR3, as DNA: TGCGCCAGCAGCTTGGTCGGAGGTGAGCAGTTCTTC. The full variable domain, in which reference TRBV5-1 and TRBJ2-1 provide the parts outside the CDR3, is KAGVTQTPRYLIKTRGQQVTLSCSPISGHRSVSWYQQTPGQGLQFLFEYFSETQRNKGNFPGRFSGRQFSNSRSEMNVSTLELGDSALYLCASSLVGGEQFFGPGTRLTVL.

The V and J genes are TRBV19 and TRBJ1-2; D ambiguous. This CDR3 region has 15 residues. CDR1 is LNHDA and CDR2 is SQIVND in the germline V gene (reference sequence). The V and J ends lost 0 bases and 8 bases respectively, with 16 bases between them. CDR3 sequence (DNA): TGTGCCAGTAGTATAGATCTATTTGCCGGCGTAGGCTACACCTTC. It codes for CASSIDLFAGVGYTF. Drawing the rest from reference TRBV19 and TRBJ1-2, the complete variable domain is DGGITQSPKYLFRKEGQNVTLSCEQNLNHDAMYWYRQDPGQGLRLIYYSQIVNDFQKGDIAEGYSVSREKKESFPLTVTSAQKNPTAFYLCASSIDLFAGVGYTFGSGTRLTVV.

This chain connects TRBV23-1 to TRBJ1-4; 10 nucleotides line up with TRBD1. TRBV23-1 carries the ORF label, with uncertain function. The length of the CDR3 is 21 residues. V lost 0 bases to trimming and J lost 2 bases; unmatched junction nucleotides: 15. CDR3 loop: CASSQSKERGQGSRTNEKLFF. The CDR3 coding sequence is TGCGCCAGCAGTCAATCGAAGGAGCGGGGACAGGGGTCAAGGACTAATGAAAAACTGTTTTTT.

The CDR3 nucleotides are TGTGCCAGTAGTATCCGTGTAGGAGACAGGTACCTCACGGGCTACACCTTC. Its translation is CASSIRVGDRYLTGYTF. J is TRBJ1-2 and V is TRBV19; a weak D match, TRBD1 (6 bases). CDR1 LNHDA and CDR2 SQIVND come from the germline V gene (reference sequence). There are 17 residues in the CDR3. V shed 3 bases and J shed 8 bases, with 25 bases lying between them.